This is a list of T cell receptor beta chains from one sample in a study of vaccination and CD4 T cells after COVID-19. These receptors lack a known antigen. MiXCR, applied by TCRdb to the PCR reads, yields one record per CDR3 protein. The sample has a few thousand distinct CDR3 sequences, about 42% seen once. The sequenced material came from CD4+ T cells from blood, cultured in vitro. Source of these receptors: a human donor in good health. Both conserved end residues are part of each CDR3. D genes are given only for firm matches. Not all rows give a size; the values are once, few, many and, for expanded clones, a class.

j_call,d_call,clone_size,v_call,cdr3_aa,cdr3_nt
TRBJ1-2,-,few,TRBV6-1,CAIRPSLNYGYTF,TGTGCCATTCGACCGAGCCTTAATTATGGCTACACCTTC
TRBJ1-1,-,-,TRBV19,CASTAVTVNTEAFF,TGTGCCAGTACCGCAGTTACAGTGAACACTGAAGCTTTCTTT
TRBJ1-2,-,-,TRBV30,CAWSLRWGLGYTF,TGTGCCTGGAGTCTAAGGTGGGGGCTCGGCTACACCTTC
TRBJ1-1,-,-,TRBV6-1,CASSRAGTDTEAFF,TGTGCCAGCAGTAGGGCAGGGACTGACACTGAAGCTTTCTTT
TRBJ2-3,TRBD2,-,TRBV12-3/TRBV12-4,CASRVSGGTTDTQYF,TGTGCCAGCAGAGTTAGCGGGGGAACGACAGATACGCAGTATTTT
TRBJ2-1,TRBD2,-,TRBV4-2,CASSQDSGGAYNEQFF,TGTGCCAGCAGCCAAGATAGCGGGGGGGCCTACAATGAGCAGTTCTTC
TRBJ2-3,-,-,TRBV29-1,CSVVRGSTDTQYF,TGCAGCGTTGTGCGGGGAAGCACAGATACGCAGTATTTT
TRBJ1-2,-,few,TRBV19,CASRPQEYSNYGYTF,TGTGCCAGTAGGCCGCAGGAGTATTCTAACTATGGCTACACCTTC
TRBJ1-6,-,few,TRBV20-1,CSARDNNSPLHF,TGCAGTGCTAGGGACAATAATTCACCCCTCCACTTT
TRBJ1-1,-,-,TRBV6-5,CASSYGLGEAFF,TGTGCCAGCAGTTACGGTCTGGGTGAAGCTTTCTTT
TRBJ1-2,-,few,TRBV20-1,CSATRDNPVLSYGYTF,TGCAGTGCTACTCGGGACAACCCGGTATTGAGCTATGGCTACACCTTC
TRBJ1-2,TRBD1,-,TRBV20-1,CSAPTGGADYGYTF,TGCAGTGCCCCAACAGGGGGCGCAGACTATGGCTACACCTTC
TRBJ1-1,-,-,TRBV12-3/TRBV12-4,CASSRTENTEAFF,TGTGCCAGCAGTCGGACTGAAAACACTGAAGCTTTCTTT
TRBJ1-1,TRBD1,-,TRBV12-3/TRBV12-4,CASSIRTGNTEAFF,TGTGCCAGCAGTATCCGGACAGGAAACACTGAAGCTTTCTTT
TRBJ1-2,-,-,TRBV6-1,CASSTRWRGYTF,TGTGCCAGCAGCACCCGCTGGAGGGGCTACACCTTC
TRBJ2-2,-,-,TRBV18,CASSPSVTGVTGELFF,TGTGCCAGCTCACCGTCCGTGACAGGAGTAACCGGGGAGCTGTTTTTT
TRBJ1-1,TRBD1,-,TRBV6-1,CASTRTGGTEAFF,TGTGCCAGCACGAGGACAGGGGGGACTGAAGCTTTCTTT
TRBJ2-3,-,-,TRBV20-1,CSARDPAGGNTDTQYF,TGCAGTGCTAGAGATCCGGCCGGGGGTAACACAGATACGCAGTATTTT
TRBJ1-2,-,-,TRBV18,CASSPGNEDGYTF,TGTGCCAGCTCACCGGGGAATGAGGATGGCTACACCTTC
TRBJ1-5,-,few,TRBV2,CASKAGYSNQPQHF,TGTGCCAGCAAGGCCGGGTATAGCAATCAGCCCCAGCATTTT
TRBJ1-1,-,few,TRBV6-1,CASIMDTEAFF,TGTGCCAGCATCATGGACACTGAAGCTTTCTTT
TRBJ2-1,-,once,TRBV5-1,CASSLAGTQDEQFF,TGCGCCAGCAGCTTGGCCGGGACACAGGATGAGCAGTTCTTC
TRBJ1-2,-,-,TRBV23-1,CASSPFPDSDGYTF,TGCGCCAGCAGTCCATTCCCGGACAGCGATGGCTACACCTTC
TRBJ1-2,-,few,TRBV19,CASSRGGTDYGYTF,TGTGCCAGTAGTAGGGGCGGGACGGATTATGGCTACACCTTC
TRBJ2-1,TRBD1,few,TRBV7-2,CASNLGDRNYNEQFF,TGTGCCAGCAACCTGGGGGACAGAAACTACAATGAGCAGTTCTTC
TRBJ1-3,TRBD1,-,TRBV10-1,CASSRDSSGNTIYF,TGCGCCAGTTCCCGGGACAGCTCTGGAAACACCATATATTTT
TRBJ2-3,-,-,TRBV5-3,CASSMPGADTQYF,TGTGCCAGCAGCATGCCGGGGGCAGATACGCAGTATTTT
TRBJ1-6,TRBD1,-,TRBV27,CASSLLQESGQVAPLHF,TGTGCCAGCAGTTTATTACAAGAGTCCGGACAGGTGGCACCCCTCCACTTT
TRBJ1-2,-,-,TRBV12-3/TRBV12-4,CASTLGGADDGYTF,TGTGCCAGCACCTTAGGGGGGGCGGATGATGGCTACACCTTC
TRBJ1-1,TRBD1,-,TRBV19,CASIADRGSSAFF,TGTGCCAGTATCGCCGACAGGGGATCATCGGCTTTCTTT
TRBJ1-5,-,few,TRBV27,CASSYMGPHQPQHF,TGTGCCAGCAGTTACATGGGTCCCCATCAGCCCCAGCATTTT
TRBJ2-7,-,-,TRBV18,CASSPGTRDLNF,TGTGCCAGCTCACCAGGTACAAGGGATCTTAACTTC
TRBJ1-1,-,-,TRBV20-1,CSAYHTNTEAFF,TGCAGTGCTTATCATACGAACACTGAAGCTTTCTTT
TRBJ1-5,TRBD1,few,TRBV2,CASSPTGNNQPQHF,TGTGCCAGCAGTCCGACAGGGAACAATCAGCCCCAGCATTTT
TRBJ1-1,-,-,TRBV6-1,CASRPRGADTEAFF,TGTGCCAGCAGGCCGCGGGGGGCGGACACTGAAGCTTTCTTT
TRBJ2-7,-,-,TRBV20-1,CSARMIFNSAPRNKEGEQYF,TGCAGTGCTAGAATGATCTTTAATTCCGCCCCGAGGAATAAGGAGGGCGAGCAGTACTTC
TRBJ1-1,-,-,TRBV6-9,CASSYPPAGRGNTEAFF,TGTGCCAGCAGTTATCCCCCCGCAGGGAGGGGGAACACTGAAGCTTTCTTT
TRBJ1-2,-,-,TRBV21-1,CASSTIWTGSNYGYTF,TGTGCCAGCAGCACCATTTGGACAGGCTCTAACTATGGCTACACCTTC
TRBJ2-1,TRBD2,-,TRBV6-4,CASSDRGGDTNEQFF,TGTGCCAGCAGTGACCGCGGGGGGGATACCAATGAGCAGTTCTTC
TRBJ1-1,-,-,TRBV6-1,CASLPGGANTEAFF,TGTGCCAGCCTTCCGGGAGGGGCGAACACTGAAGCTTTCTTT
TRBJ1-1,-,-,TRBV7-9,CASSSYGGRVSEAFF,TGTGCCAGCAGCTCCTATGGGGGGCGCGTTTCTGAAGCTTTCTTT
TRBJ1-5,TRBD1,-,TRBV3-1,CASSQRTGGNQPQHF,TGTGCCAGCAGCCAACGGACAGGGGGCAATCAGCCCCAGCATTTT
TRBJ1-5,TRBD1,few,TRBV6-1,CASNPGQAVGNQPQHF,TGTGCCAGCAACCCGGGACAGGCCGTGGGCAATCAGCCCCAGCATTTT
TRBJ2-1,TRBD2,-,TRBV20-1,CSARHSGTRNEQFF,TGCAGTGCTAGACATTCCGGGACTAGGAATGAGCAGTTCTTC
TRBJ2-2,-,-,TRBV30,CAWRRGNTGELFF,TGTGCCTGGCGGAGGGGGAACACCGGGGAGCTGTTTTTT
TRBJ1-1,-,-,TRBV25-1,CASSESARNTEAFF,TGTGCCAGCAGTGAATCAGCCAGGAACACTGAAGCTTTCTTT
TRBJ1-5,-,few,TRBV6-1,CASRGPGLINQPQHF,TGTGCCAGCCGGGGGCCGGGACTGATAAATCAGCCCCAGCATTTT
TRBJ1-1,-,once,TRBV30,CASRTARVVGGAEAFF,TGTGCCTCCCGGACAGCCCGCGTTGTTGGGGGGGCTGAAGCTTTCTTT
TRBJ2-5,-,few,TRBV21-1,CASRGTDYQETQYF,TGTGCCAGCCGGGGGACGGATTACCAAGAGACCCAGTACTTC
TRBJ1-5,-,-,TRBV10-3,CAISESTAGNQPQHF,TGTGCCATCAGTGAGTCGACAGCTGGAAATCAGCCCCAGCATTTT
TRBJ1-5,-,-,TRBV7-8,CASSPTYPGRNNQPQHF,TGTGCCAGCAGCCCCACTTATCCGGGACGGAACAATCAGCCCCAGCATTTT
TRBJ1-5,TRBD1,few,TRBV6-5,CASSSGQGAQPQHF,TGTGCCAGCAGTTCAGGACAGGGCGCTCAGCCCCAGCATTTT
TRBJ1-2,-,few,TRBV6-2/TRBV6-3,CASRRLRNYGYTF,TGTGCCAGCAGAAGGTTACGGAACTATGGCTACACCTTC
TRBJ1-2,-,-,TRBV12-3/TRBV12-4,CASSGVGFYGYTF,TGTGCCAGCAGTGGGGTAGGATTCTATGGCTACACCTTC
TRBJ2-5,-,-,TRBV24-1,CATSDRTQETQYF,TGTGCCACCAGTGATCGGACCCAAGAGACCCAGTACTTC